What follows are 16 T cell receptor beta chains derived from one specimen sequenced in a study of OX40 agonist ivuxolimab in advanced cancers. The protocol was immunoSEQ multiplex PCR, while the TCRdb copy is restricted to in-frame clones and leaves out a portion. Found here are about 73,000 clones, roughly 90% of them singletons; the top ten hold 8.5% to 10%. Here the sequenced sample was CD4+ or CD8+ T cells sorted from blood, taken in a trial of the OX40 agonist ivuxolimab. The receptors originated from an adult with an advanced solid tumor such as melanoma, head and neck, liver or kidney cancer.

V usage is TRBV5-8 and J usage is TRBJ2-7; D is undetermined. This CDR3 is 13 amino acids long. CDR1 and CDR2 from the germline V gene are SGHTS and YDEGEE. Trimming stripped 0 bases from V and 8 bases from J, with 12 bases between. CDR3 DNA sequence: TGTGCCAGCAGCTTGGCGGCGCTGGAGAAGCAGTACTTC. As protein: CASSLAALEKQYF.

The chain has TRBV6-5 and TRBJ1-6, with 7 bases lining up with TRBD1. Germline CDR1 MNHEY, CDR2 SVGAGI. The CDR3 has 14 amino acids. J gave up 14 bases and V 5 bases, and 12 bases lay outside the gene matches. Written as DNA, the CDR3 is TGTGCCAGCAGTCCCGGGACAGAAAAACAGTCCCTCCACTTT. It codes for CASSPGTEKQSLHF.

The CDR3 DNA reads as TGCGCCAGCAGCCATGGCGGGGGGGGGTTCACTGAAGCTTTCTTT. Its translation is CASSHGGGGFTEAFF. The chain carries TRBV4-1 and TRBJ1-1; the D gene is possibly TRBD1 (5 bases). The CDR3 extends over 15 amino acids. The V gene's germline CDR1 is MGHRA and CDR2 YSYEKL. V lost 3 bases and J 4 bases, leaving 15 bases between the germline ends.

J is TRBJ1-5 and V is TRBV6-1, with D unresolved. The CDR3 has 15 amino acids. V was trimmed by 0 bases and J by 9 bases, leaving 15 bases between them. CDR1 and CDR2 (germline): MNHNS, SASEGT. CDR3 DNA: TGTGCCAGCAGTGAAGCGCCCGGACTCCAGCCGCCCCAGCATTTT. This translates into CASSEAPGLQPPQHF.

As to this clone: One junction end disagrees with the germline gene, perhaps due to a read error. This chain links TRBV6-5 with TRBJ2-5, with D maybe TRBD1 (5 bases). CDR1 MNHEY and CDR2 SVGAGI come from the germline V gene. The CDR3 consists of 13 residues. In DNA, the CDR3 is TGTGCCAGCAGTTATTCCGTAGGGGCGCCTCTTAACTTC. As protein: CASSYSVGAPLNF.

The chain recombines TRBV9 with TRBJ1-2; D perhaps matches TRBD1 (6 bases). The V end lost 1 base, the J end lost 6 bases, and 13 bases lay between the germline ends. The CDR3 contains 14 residues. Germline loops: CDR1 SGDLS, CDR2 YYNGEE. CDR3 DNA: TGTGCCAGCAGCGTATTACAGGGCCACGATGGCTACACCTTC. This translates into CASSVLQGHDGYTF.

This clone was picked up a small number of times. The chain is built from TRBV9 and TRBJ2-1; D unclear. The CDR3 covers 15 residues. V was trimmed by 3 bases and J by 4 bases, leaving 14 bases between them. Looked up from germline, CDR1 is SGDLS and CDR2 is YYNGEE. DNA of the CDR3: TGTGCCAGCAGCGCCCCTCCTGCGGAGTACAATGAGCAGTTCTTC. This sequence encodes CASSAPPAEYNEQFF.

CDR3 sequence: CATSKGTGNQPQHF. Written as DNA, the CDR3 is TGTGCCACCAGCAAAGGAACAGGGAATCAGCCCCAGCATTTT. The chain employs TRBV15 and TRBJ1-5, with D perhaps TRBD1 (6 bases). This CDR3 has 14 residues. Germline V gene sequence: CDR1 LNHNV, CDR2 YYDKDF (reference sequence). Trimming took off 4 bases at V and 4 bases at J, with 11 bases between the two ends.

The CDR3 DNA sequence: TGTGCCTGGAATACGCCGACAGGGGCGGCGGGAAACACCATATATTTT. This encodes CAWNTPTGAAGNTIYF. The V gene is TRBV30, the J gene TRBJ1-3; 8 nucleotides line up with TRBD1. This CDR3 has 16 amino acids. Germline V gene sequence: CDR1 GTSNPN, CDR2 SVGIG (reference sequence). V lost 4 bases, J lost 4 bases, and 12 bases stayed unmatched.

This clone was seen a handful of times. The genes are TRBV10-2 and TRBJ1-1; TRBD1 might be the D (5 bases). V was shortened by 4 bases and J by 5 bases, with 11 bases between the two germline ends. The CDR3 is 13 amino acids. The germline CDR1 and CDR2 sequences are WSHSY and SAAADI. The CDR3 region is CASSASEGTEAFF. CDR3 bases: TGCGCCAGCAGTGCGTCGGAGGGGACTGAAGCTTTCTTT.

The chain recombines TRBV19 with TRBJ2-1; no clear D. The CDR3 has 12 amino acids. V lost 5 bases to trimming and J lost 7 bases, with 9 bases between them. Germline CDR1 LNHDA, CDR2 SQIVND (reference sequence). CDR3 protein: CASSRADNEQFF. In DNA form, the CDR3 reads TGTGCCAGTAGTCGAGCTGATAATGAGCAGTTCTTC.

V and J are TRBV15 and TRBJ1-1; D unresolved. Germline V gives CDR1 LNHNV, CDR2 YYDKDF (reference sequence). This CDR3 is 13 amino acids long. Deletions cut 0 bases from V and 6 bases from J, with 8 bases between. DNA for the CDR3: TGTGCCACCAGCAGAGATCTATTCCCTGAAGCTTTCTTT. Amino acid sequence: CATSRDLFPEAFF.

This chain joins TRBV6-5 and TRBJ1-2; D is unresolved. V was clipped by 2 bases and J by 6 bases, with 10 bases between them. This CDR3 spans 13 amino acids. The V gene's germline CDR1 is MNHEY and CDR2 SVGAGI. CDR3 loop: CASSYAGVDGYTF. DNA for the CDR3: TGTGCCAGCAGTTACGCAGGAGTAGATGGCTACACCTTC.

The genes are TRBV4-1 and TRBJ1-4, with D possibly matching TRBD1 (5 bases). Germline-derived CDR1 and CDR2 are MGHRA and YSYEKL. The CDR3 extends over 14 amino acids. V dropped 1 base and J dropped 8 bases, with 11 bases sitting between them. The CDR3, as DNA: TGCGCCAGCAGCCAAGTTGGGGGTCGGGAAAAACTGTTTTTT. Translating gives CASSQVGGREKLFF.

The CDR3 nucleotides are TGTGCCAGTAGTATACCTCGGGATAGCAATCAGCCCCAGCATTTT. This translates into CASSIPRDSNQPQHF. The chain combines TRBV19 with TRBJ1-5, with D uncertain. V was shortened by 2 bases and J by 0 bases, with 8 bases between the two germline ends. CDR3 length: 15 amino acids. Germline V gene lookup returns CDR1 LNHDA and CDR2 SQIVND (reference sequence).

The chain couples TRBV19 to TRBJ2-2, with D possibly matching TRBD2 (6 bases). The CDR3 is made up of 15 amino acids. Trimming removed 5 bases from V and 7 bases from J, with 17 bases in between. Germline CDR1 and CDR2: LNHDA and SQIVND (reference sequence). CDR3 in amino acids: CASSLRLVQVGELFF. CDR3 nucleotides: TGTGCCAGTAGTCTACGACTAGTACAGGTCGGGGAGCTGTTTTTT. The full variable domain, completed using reference TRBV19 and TRBJ2-2, is DGGITQSPKYLFRKEGQNVTLSCEQNLNHDAMYWYRQDPGQGLRLIYYSQIVNDFQKGDIAEGYSVSREKKESFPLTVTSAQKNPTAFYLCASSLRLVQVGELFFGEGSRLTVL.